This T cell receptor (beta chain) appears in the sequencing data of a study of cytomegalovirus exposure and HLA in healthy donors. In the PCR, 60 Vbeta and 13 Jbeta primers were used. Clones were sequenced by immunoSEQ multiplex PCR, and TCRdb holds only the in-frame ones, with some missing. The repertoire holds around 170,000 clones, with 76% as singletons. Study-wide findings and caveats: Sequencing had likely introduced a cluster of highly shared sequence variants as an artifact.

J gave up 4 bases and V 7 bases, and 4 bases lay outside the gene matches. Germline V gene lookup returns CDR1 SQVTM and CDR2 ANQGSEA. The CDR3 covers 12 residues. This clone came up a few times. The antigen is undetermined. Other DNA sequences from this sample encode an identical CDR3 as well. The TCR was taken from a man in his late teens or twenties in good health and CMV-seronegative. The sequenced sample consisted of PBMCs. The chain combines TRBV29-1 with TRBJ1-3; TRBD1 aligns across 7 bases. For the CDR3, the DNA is TGCAGCGCCGGGACAGTGGGAAACACCATATATTTT. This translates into CSAGTVGNTIYF.